This TCR beta chain was recovered during a study of CXCR3-negative and CXCR3-positive naive CD8 T cells. Study context: Per library, roughly 1.6 +/- 0.3 million reads; roughly 130 million TRB reads overall. Study conclusions and caveats: When CXCR3-positive naive cells were set against CXCR3-negative naive cells, the former had more hydrophobic TRB CDR3s. Similar levels of surface CD5 were seen between naive subsets; TCR strength was inferred from TRB CDR3 properties.

Notes on this clonotype: The antigen is not known.

Germline CDR1 SGDLS, CDR2 YYNGEE. This CDR3 is 15 amino acids long. 5' RACE that incorporated UMI labels was used to prepare the TRB cDNA libraries. Reanalyzing the 5' RACE reads, TCRdb keeps one entry per CDR3 protein, without DNA. Reported are about 6,900 distinct CDR3 sequences; the ten largest clones contain approximately 1.5%. Triplicate sorts of 300,000 cells per CD8+ subset. V is TRBV9 and J is TRBJ1-1; the TCRdb D gene call, TRBD1, has no DNA to confirm it. Material for sequencing was naive CXCR3+ CD8+ T cells from blood. Subset noted: CD45RO-CCR7+CD27+CD95- naive CD8+ T cells expressing CXCR3 (TNR3+). This TCR derives from a human donor in good health. Some clones in this sample may be carry-over from other donors' samples. This CDR3 reads CASSASRQGYTEAFF.